Listed here are 9 T cell receptor beta chains from one sample, sequenced in a study of T-cell reconstitution after alpha-beta-depleted transplantation in children. Preparation of the TCRbeta library used unique molecular identifiers. TCRdb fed the PCR reads into MiXCR, producing one record per CDR3 protein. The sample yields about 400,000 distinct CDR3 sequences, about a fifth seen once. The sample was PBMCs from the stem cell graft donor, taken from the stem cell graft. These receptors were taken from a human donor who donated a stem cell graft to a child with acute myeloid leukemia.

The J gene is TRBJ2-5, the V gene TRBV7-6; a weak D match, TRBD2 (5 bases). This CDR3 has 15 residues. The V gene's germline CDR1 is SGHVS and CDR2 FNYEAQ. Trimming removed 7 bases from V and 4 bases from J, with 19 bases in between. This CDR3 is CASKHKREWGETQYF. CDR3 nucleotide sequence: TGTGCCAGCAAACACAAGAGGGAGTGGGGAGAGACCCAGTACTTC. Using reference TRBV7-6 and TRBJ2-5 for the parts outside the CDR3, the full variable domain is GAGVSQSPRYKVTKRGQDVALRCDPISGHVSLYWYRQALGQGPEFLTYFNYEAQQDKSGLPNDRFSAERPEGSISTLTIQRTEQRDSAMYRCASKHKREWGETQYFGPGTRLLVL.

This chain links TRBV5-1 with TRBJ1-2, with D unclear. Germline V lookup: CDR1 SGHRS, CDR2 YFSETQ. The length of the CDR3 is 11 residues. The V end lost 0 bases, the J end lost 10 bases, and 7 bases lay between the germline ends. DNA for the CDR3: TGCGCCAGCAGCTTGGGGAAGGACTACACCTTC. This gives the protein CASSLGKDYTF.

The chain has TRBV27 and TRBJ2-4, with 8 bases lining up with TRBD1. The CDR3 is 15 amino acids. CDR1 MNHEY and CDR2 SMNVEV come from the germline V gene (reference sequence). Trimming cost V 0 bases and J 8 bases; bases outside gene matches: 6. CDR3 bases: TGTGCCAGCAGTTTATCCAGGGGGCCGGCGGACATTCAGTACTTC. Its translation: CASSLSRGPADIQYF.

This rearrangement joins TRBV20-1 to TRBJ2-1; D is ambiguous. CDR1 is DFQATT and CDR2 is SNEGSKA in the germline V gene (reference sequence). The V gene lost 3 bases and the J gene lost 4 bases, with 13 bases spanning the gap. The CDR3 runs 14 residues. CDR3 protein: CSASTRTNYNEQFF. In DNA form, the CDR3 reads TGCAGTGCTAGTACGCGCACTAATTACAATGAGCAGTTCTTC.

The chain has TRBV12-3 or TRBV12-4 and TRBJ2-1; perhaps TRBD2 as D (5 bases). Trimming took 7 bases from V and 10 from J, leaving 23 bases between them. CDR3 length equals 15 residues. CDR3: CASTAWSGAPNEQFF. CDR3 DNA: TGTGCCAGCACCGCGTGGAGCGGAGCCCCCAACGAGCAGTTCTTC.

The chain has TRBV12-3 or TRBV12-4 and TRBJ2-5; possibly TRBD1 for D (6 bases). This CDR3 region has 15 residues. With 4 bases removed from V and 1 base from J, the gap between germline ends came to 13 bases. The CDR3 spells CASSYPGDTQETQYF. CDR3 nucleotide sequence: TGTGCCAGCAGTTACCCAGGGGACACCCAAGAGACCCAGTACTTC.

This clonotype was observed a few times. The V gene is TRBV20-1, the J gene TRBJ2-5; 12 bases are shared with TRBD2. This CDR3 spans 15 amino acids. With 4 bases clipped from V and 0 bases from J, the junction kept 3 bases outside the gene matches. In germline, CDR1 is DFQATT, CDR2 SNEGSKA (reference sequence). CDR3 coding DNA: TGCAGTGCTAAACTAGCGGGAGGAAACCAAGAGACCCAGTACTTC. It yields the protein CSAKLAGGNQETQYF.

This clonotype showed up many times. This chain uses TRBV6-5 with TRBJ1-1; 8 bases map to TRBD1. Germline CDR1 reads MNHEY; CDR2 reads SVGAGI. The CDR3 has 17 residues. With V trimmed by 8 bases and J by 0 bases, 14 bases remained unmatched. CDR3 in amino acids: CASRQGSASLLNTEAFF. Here the CDR3 DNA reads TGTGCCAGCCGACAGGGGTCTGCATCTTTGTTGAACACTGAAGCTTTCTTT.

The sample holds a few counts of this clonotype. The chain employs TRBV7-2 and TRBJ2-5; TRBD2 agrees at 10 bases. Unmatched junction bases numbered 8, after V lost 3 bases and J lost 4 bases. The CDR3 length is 16 residues. From germline, CDR1 is SGHTA and CDR2 FQGNSA. The CDR3 coding sequence is TGTGCCAGCAGCTTTATCCTAGCGGGAGACCGAGAGACCCAGTACTTC. Protein sequence: CASSFILAGDRETQYF.